Below, 7 T cell receptor beta chains from the same sample are listed, as sequenced in a study of OX40 agonist ivuxolimab in advanced cancers. Some clones are missing from TCRdb's copy, which holds only in-frame ones; the method was immunoSEQ multiplex PCR. Here the sample spans about 35,000 clones, about 82% being singletons. The starting material was CD4+ or CD8+ T cells sorted from blood, obtained in a trial of the OX40 agonist ivuxolimab. Receptors were obtained from an adult with an advanced solid tumor such as melanoma, head and neck, liver or kidney cancer.

CDR3 loop: CASSSEGGLAYGANVLTF. The CDR3 nucleotides are TGTGCCAGCAGTTCCGAAGGGGGACTAGCTTACGGGGCCAACGTCCTGACTTTC. The genes are TRBV6-4 and TRBJ2-6, with 9 bases lining up with TRBD2. This CDR3 has 18 amino acids. CDR1 is MRHNA, CDR2 SNTAGT, per germline. The V and J ends lost 5 bases and 4 bases, in that order; junction bases with no gene match: 12.

The chain employs TRBV7-2 and TRBJ2-1; tentatively, D is TRBD2 (6 bases). The V and J ends lost 2 bases and 0 bases respectively, with 14 bases between them. The CDR3 length is 17 residues. The V gene's germline CDR1 is SGHTA and CDR2 FQGNSA. CDR3 amino acids: CASSLSPGGSSYNEQFF. CDR3 DNA: TGTGCCAGCAGCTTATCCCCCGGGGGAAGCTCCTACAATGAGCAGTTCTTC.

The chain uses TRBV6-6 and TRBJ1-5, with D maybe TRBD1 (6 bases). Trimming stripped 2 bases from V and 4 bases from J, with 12 bases between. From germline, CDR1 is MNHNY and CDR2 SVGAGI (reference sequence). The CDR3 totals 15 residues. In DNA, the CDR3 is TGTGCCAGCAGTTACGTCACAGGGACTAATCAGCCCCAGCATTTT. Translated, it gives CASSYVTGTNQPQHF.

In the case of this clone: Compared with germline, one end of the junction differs, possibly owing to a read error. The gene calls are TRBV7-7 and TRBJ2-5; 11 bases match TRBD2. Germline lookup yields CDR1 SSHAT and CDR2 FNYEAQ (reference sequence). The CDR3 is 15 amino acids. CDR3 in amino acids: CASSSGLAAGETQYF. The CDR3 nucleotides read TGTGCTAGCAGCTCGGGACTAGCGGCTGGAGAGACCCAGTACTTC. Supplemented by reference TRBV7-7 and TRBJ2-5, the full variable domain reads GAGVSQSPRYKVTKRGQDVTLRCDPISSHATLYWYQQALGQGPEFLTYFNYEAQPDKSGLPSDRFSAERPEGSISTLTIQRTEQRDSAMYRCASSSGLAAGETQYFGPGTRLLVL.

The chain employs TRBV4-1 and TRBJ1-5; D remains ambiguous. Between the trimmed V and J ends, which lost 0 bases and 0 bases, there was a span of 6 bases. This CDR3 has 15 amino acids. CDR1 is MGHRA and CDR2 is YSYEKL in the germline V gene. The CDR3 protein is CASSQDLNSNQPQHF. The CDR3 nucleotides are TGCGCCAGCAGCCAAGATCTGAATAGCAATCAGCCCCAGCATTTT.

The chain links TRBV11-2 to TRBJ2-5; D gene unclear. The germline V gene has CDR1 SGHAT and CDR2 FQNNGV. The length of the CDR3 is 12 residues. With 2 bases removed from V and 3 bases from J, the gap between germline ends came to 4 bases. The CDR3 nucleotides read TGTGCCAGCAGCTTACAGGAAGAGACCCAGTACTTC. As protein: CASSLQEETQYF.

The chain couples TRBV6-5 to TRBJ1-2; D gene ambiguous. Germline CDR1 and CDR2: MNHEY and SVGAGI. Trimming left V 7 bases short and J 2 bases short, with 17 bases between. The CDR3 is made up of 15 amino acids. The CDR3 protein is CASTPWGGTNYGYTF. For the CDR3, the DNA is TGTGCCAGCACCCCGTGGGGAGGTACAAACTATGGCTACACCTTC.